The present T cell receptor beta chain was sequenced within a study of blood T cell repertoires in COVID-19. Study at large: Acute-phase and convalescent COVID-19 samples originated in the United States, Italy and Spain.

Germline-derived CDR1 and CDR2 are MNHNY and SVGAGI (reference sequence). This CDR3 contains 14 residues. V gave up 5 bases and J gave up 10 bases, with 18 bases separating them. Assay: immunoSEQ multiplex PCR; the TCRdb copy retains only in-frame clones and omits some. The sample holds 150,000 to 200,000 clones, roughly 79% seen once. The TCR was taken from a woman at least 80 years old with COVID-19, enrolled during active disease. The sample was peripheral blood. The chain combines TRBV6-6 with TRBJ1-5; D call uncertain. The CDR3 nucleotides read TGTGCCAGCAGTAATATCGGGATCTGGGAACCCCAGCATTTT. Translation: CASSNIGIWEPQHF.